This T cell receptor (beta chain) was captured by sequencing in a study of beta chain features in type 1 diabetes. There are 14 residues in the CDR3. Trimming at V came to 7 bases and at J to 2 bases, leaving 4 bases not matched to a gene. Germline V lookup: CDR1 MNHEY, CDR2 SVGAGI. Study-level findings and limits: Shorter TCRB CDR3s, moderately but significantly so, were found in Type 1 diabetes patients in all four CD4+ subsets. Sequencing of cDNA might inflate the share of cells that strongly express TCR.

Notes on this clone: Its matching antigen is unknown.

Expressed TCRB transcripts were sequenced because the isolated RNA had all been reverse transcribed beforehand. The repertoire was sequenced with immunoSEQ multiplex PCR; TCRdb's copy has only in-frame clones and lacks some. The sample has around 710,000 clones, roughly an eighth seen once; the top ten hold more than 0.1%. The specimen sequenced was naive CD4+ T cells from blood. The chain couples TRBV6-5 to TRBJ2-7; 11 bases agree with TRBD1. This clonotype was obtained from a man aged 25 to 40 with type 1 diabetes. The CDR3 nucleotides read TGTGCCAGCACCAGGGGACAGGGGGCCTACGAGCAGTACTTC. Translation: CASTRGQGAYEQYF.